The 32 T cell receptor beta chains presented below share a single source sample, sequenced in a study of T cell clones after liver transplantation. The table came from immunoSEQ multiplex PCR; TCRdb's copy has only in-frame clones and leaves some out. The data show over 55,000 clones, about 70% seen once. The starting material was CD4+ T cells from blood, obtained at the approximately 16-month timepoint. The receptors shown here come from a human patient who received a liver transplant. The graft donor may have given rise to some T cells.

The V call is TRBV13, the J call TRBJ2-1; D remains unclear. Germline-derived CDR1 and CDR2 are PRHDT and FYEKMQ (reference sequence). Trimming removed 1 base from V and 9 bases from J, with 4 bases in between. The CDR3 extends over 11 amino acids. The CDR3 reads CASSLASEQFF. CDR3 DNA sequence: TGTGCCAGCAGCTTAGCAAGTGAGCAGTTCTTC. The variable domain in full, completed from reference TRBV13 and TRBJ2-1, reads AAGVIQSPRHLIKEKRETATLKCYPIPRHDTVYWYQQGPGQDPQFLISFYEKMQSDKGSIPDRFSAQQFSDYHSELNMSSLELGDSALYFCASSLASEQFFGPGTRLTVL.

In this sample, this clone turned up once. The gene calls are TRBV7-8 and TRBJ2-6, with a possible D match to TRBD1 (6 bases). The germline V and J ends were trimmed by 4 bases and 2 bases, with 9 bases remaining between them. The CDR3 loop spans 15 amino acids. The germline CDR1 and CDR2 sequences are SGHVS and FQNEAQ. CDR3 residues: CASSSGETGANVLTF. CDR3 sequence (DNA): TGTGCCAGCAGCTCAGGGGAAACTGGGGCCAACGTCCTGACTTTC.

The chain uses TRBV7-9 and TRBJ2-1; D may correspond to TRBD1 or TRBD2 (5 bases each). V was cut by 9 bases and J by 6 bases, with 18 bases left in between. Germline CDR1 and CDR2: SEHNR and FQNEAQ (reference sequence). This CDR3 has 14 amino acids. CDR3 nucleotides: TGTGCCAGGGAAAATGACGGGGCCCTCAATGAGCAGTTCTTC. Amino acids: CARENDGALNEQFF.

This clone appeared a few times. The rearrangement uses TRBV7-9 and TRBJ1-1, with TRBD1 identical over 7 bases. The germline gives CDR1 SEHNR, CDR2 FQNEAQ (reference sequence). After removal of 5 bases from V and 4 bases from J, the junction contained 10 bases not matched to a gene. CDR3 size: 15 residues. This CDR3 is CASSRGQGEGTEAFF. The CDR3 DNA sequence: TGTGCCAGCAGCCGCGGGCAGGGGGAGGGCACTGAAGCTTTCTTT.

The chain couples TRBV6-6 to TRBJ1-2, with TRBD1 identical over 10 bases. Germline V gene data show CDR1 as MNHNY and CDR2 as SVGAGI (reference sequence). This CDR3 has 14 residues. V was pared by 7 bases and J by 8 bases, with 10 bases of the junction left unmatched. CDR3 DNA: TGTGCCAGCAACCCTACCGGGACAGGGGTAGGCTACACCTTC. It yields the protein CASNPTGTGVGYTF.

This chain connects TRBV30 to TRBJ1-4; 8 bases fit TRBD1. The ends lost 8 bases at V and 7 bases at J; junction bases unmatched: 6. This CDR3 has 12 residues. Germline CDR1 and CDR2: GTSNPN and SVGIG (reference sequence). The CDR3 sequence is CAHDRGGEKLFF. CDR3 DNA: TGTGCCCATGACAGGGGCGGTGAAAAACTGTTTTTT.

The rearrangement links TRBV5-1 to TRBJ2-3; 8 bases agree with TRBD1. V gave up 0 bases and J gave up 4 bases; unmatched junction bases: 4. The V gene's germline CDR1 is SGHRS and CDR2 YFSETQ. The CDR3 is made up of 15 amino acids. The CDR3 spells CASSLGGQASDTQYF. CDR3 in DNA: TGCGCCAGCAGCTTGGGGGGACAGGCCTCAGATACGCAGTATTTT.

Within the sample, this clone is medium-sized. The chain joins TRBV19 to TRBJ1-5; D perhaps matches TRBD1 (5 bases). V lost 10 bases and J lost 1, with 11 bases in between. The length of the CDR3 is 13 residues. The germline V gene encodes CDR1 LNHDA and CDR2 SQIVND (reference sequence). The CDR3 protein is CATRDGSNQPQHF. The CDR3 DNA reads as TGTGCCACCAGGGACGGGAGCAATCAGCCCCAGCATTTT.

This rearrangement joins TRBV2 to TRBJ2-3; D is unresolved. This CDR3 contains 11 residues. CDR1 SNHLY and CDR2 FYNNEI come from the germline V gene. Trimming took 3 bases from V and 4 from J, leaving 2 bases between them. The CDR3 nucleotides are TGTGCCAGCAGTGAGTCAGATACGCAGTATTTT. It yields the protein CASSESDTQYF.

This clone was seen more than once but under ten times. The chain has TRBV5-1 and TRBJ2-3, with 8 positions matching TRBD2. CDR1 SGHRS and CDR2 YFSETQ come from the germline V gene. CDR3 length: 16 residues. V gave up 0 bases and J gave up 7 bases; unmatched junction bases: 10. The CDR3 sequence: CASSLEGAGGEHTQYF. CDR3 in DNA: TGCGCCAGCAGCTTGGAAGGGGCGGGAGGAGAGCATACGCAGTATTTT.

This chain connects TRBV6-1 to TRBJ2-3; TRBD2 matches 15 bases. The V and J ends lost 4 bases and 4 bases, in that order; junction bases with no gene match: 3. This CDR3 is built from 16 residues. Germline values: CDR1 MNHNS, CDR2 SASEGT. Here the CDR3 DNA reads TGTGCCAGCAGTGGGGGACTAGCGGGAGGCTCAGATACGCAGTATTTT. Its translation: CASSGGLAGGSDTQYF.

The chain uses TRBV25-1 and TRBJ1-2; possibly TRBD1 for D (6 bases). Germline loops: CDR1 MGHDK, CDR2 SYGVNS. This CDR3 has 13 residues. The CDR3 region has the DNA TGTGCTACCACCCATCAGGGGAACTATGGCTACACCTTC. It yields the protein CATTHQGNYGYTF.

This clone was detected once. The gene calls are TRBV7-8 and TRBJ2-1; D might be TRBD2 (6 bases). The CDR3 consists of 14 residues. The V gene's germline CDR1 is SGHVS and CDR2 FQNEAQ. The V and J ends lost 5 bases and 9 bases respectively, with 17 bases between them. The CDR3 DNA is TGTGCCAGCAGCCGAAGACTTGACGGGGGTGAGCAGTTCTTC. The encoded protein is CASSRRLDGGEQFF.

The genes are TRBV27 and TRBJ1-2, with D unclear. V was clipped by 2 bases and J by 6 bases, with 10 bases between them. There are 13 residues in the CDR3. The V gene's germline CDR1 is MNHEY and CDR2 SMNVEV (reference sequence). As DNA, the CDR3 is TGTGCCAGCAGTTTAGGGGTTGGGGATGGCTACACCTTC. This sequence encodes CASSLGVGDGYTF.

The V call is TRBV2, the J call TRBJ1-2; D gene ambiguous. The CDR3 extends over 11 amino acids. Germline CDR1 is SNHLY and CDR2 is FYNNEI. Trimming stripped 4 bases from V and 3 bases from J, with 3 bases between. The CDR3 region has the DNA TGTGCCAGCAGTGGATACTATGGCTACACCTTC. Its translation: CASSGYYGYTF.

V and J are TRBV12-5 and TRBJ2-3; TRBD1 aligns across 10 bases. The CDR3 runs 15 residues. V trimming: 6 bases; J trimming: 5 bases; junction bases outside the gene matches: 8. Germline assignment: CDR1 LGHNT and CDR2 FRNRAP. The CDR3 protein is CASGIDRGRRDTQYF. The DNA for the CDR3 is TGTGCTAGTGGCATTGACAGGGGGCGAAGAGATACGCAGTATTTT.

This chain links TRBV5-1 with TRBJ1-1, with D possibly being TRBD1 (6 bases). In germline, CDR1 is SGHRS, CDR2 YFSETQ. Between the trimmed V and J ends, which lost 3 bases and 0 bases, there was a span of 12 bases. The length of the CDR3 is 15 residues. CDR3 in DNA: TGCGCCAGCAGCTCAGGACAGATCATGAACACTGAAGCTTTCTTT. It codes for CASSSGQIMNTEAFF.

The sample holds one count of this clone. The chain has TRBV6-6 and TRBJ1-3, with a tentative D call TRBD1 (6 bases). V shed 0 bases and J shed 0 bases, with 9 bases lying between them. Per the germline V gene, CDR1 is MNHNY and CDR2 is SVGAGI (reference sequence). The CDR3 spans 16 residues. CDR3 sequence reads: CASSYSTGGSGNTIYF. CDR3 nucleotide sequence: TGTGCCAGCAGTTACTCGACAGGCGGCTCTGGAAACACCATATATTTT.

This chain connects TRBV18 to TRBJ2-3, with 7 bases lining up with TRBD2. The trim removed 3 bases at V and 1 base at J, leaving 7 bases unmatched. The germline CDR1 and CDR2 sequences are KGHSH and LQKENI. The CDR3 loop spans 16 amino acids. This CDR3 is CASSPMLAVRTDTQYF. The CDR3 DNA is TGTGCCAGCTCACCGATGCTAGCGGTTCGCACAGATACGCAGTATTTT.

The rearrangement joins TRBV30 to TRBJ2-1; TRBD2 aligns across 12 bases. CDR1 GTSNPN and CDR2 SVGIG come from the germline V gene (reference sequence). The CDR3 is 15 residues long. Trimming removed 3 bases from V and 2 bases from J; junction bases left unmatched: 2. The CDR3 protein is CAWRASGRAYNEQFF. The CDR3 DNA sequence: TGTGCCTGGAGGGCTAGCGGGAGGGCCTACAATGAGCAGTTCTTC.

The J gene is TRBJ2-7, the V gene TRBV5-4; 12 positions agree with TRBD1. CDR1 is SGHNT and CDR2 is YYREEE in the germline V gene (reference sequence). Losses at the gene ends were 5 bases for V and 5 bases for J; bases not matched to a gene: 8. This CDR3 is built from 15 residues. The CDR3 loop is CASSPGQGAIHEQYF. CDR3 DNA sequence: TGTGCCAGCAGTCCGGGACAGGGGGCAATCCACGAGCAGTACTTC.

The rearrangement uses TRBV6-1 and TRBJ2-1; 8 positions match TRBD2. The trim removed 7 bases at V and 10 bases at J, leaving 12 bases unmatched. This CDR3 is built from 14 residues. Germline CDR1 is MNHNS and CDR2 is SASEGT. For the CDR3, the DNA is TGTGCCAGCATTGGGCTAGCGGGCCCCGCGGAGCAGTTCTTC. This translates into CASIGLAGPAEQFF.

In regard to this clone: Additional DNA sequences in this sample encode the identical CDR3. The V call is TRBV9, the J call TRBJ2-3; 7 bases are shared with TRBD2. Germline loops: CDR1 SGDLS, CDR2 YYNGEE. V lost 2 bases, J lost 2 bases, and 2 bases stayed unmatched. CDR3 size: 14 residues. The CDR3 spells CASSVAGATDTQYF. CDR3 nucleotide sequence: TGTGCCAGCAGCGTCGCGGGAGCCACAGATACGCAGTATTTT.

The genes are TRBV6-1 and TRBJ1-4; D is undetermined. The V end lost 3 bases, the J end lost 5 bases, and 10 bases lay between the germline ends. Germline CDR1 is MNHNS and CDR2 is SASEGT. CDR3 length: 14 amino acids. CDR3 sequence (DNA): TGTGCCAGCAGTGATCTTCTCCGGAATGAAAAACTGTTTTTT. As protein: CASSDLLRNEKLFF.

Here the CDR3 reads CASRGGMNNQPQHF. The CDR3 nucleotides read TGTGCCAGCAGGGGGGGGATGAATAATCAGCCCCAGCATTTT. This chain uses TRBV2 with TRBJ1-5, with a tentative D call TRBD1 (5 bases). The CDR3 length is 14 residues. The germline V and J ends were trimmed by 6 bases and 4 bases, with 13 bases remaining between them. Germline-derived CDR1 and CDR2 are SNHLY and FYNNEI.

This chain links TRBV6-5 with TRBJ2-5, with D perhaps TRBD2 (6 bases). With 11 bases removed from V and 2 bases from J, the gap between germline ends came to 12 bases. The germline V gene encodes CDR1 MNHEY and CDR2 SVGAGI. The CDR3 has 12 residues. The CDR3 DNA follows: TGTGCCTCCCGGGGGATACAAGAGACCCAGTACTTC. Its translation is CASRGIQETQYF.

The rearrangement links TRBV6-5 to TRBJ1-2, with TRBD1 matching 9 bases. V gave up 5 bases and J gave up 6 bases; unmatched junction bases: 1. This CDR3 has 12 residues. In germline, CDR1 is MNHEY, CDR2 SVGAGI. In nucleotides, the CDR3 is TGTGCCAGCAGTCGGACAGGGGATGGCTACACCTTC. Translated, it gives CASSRTGDGYTF.

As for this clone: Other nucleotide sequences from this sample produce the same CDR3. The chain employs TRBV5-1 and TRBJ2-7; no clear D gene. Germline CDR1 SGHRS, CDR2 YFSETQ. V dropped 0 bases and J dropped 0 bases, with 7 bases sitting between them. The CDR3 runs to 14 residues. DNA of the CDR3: TGCGCCAGCAGCTTGGTGCACGGCTCCTACGAGCAGTACTTC. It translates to CASSLVHGSYEQYF.

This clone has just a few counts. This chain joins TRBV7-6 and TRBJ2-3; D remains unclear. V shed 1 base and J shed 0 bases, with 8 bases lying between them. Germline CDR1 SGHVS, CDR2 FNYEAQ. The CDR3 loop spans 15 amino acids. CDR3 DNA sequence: TGTGCCAGCAGCTTAGACAGTGCTAGCACAGATACGCAGTATTTT. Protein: CASSLDSASTDTQYF.

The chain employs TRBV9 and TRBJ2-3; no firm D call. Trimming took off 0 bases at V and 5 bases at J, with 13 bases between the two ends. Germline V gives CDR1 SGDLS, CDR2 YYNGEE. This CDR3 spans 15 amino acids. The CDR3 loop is CASSVGAIQGDTQYF. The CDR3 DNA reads TGTGCCAGCAGCGTAGGGGCTATCCAAGGAGATACGCAGTATTTT.

The CDR3 here is CASSEQASAGELFF. The CDR3 DNA sequence: TGTGCCAGCAGTGAACAGGCTTCGGCCGGGGAGCTGTTTTTT. V and J are TRBV6-1 and TRBJ2-2; D is unresolved. CDR3 length equals 14 residues. The V end was cut by 2 bases, the J end by 6 bases, with 10 bases between. Germline V CDR1 and CDR2: MNHNS, SASEGT.

Here the CDR3 DNA reads TGTGCCAGCAGCCCCGGGACTAGCGGGGAGCAGTTCTTC. It codes for CASSPGTSGEQFF. The chain links TRBV5-4 to TRBJ2-1, with 12 bases matching TRBD2. Trimming at V came to 4 bases and at J to 10 bases, leaving 3 bases not matched to a gene. CDR1 is SGHNT, CDR2 YYREEE, per germline (reference sequence). This CDR3 spans 13 amino acids.